The 25 T cell receptor beta chains below were found in one sample sequenced in a study of shared T cell receptors in the human thymus. Here immunoSEQ multiplex PCR was the method, and the copy in TCRdb shows in-frame clones only, minus some. The sample gives roughly 660,000 clones, approximately 90% of which show up once; over 0.008% is in the top ten. This sample also appeared in a second study, on human thymus T cells.

Specimen: thymocytes. The receptors were gathered from a boy less than two years old with a congenital heart defect.

The chain recombines TRBV7-2 with TRBJ2-3, with TRBD1 matching 8 bases. Trimming cost V 5 bases and J 6 bases; bases outside gene matches: 7. CDR1 is SGHTA and CDR2 is FQGNSA in the germline V gene. The CDR3 extends over 14 amino acids. The CDR3 DNA follows: TGTGCCAGCAGCGCGTGGACAGGGACGGATACGCAGTATTTT. Encoded protein: CASSAWTGTDTQYF. The full variable domain, with the rest looked up from reference TRBV7-2 and TRBJ2-3, is GAGVSQSPSNKVTEKGKDVELRCDPISGHTALYWYRQSLGQGLEFLIYFQGNSAPDKSGLPSDRFSAERTGGSVSTLTIQRTQQEDSAVYLCASSAWTGTDTQYFGPGTRLTVL.

The CDR3 region is CASSPQGPQHF. CDR3 nucleotides: TGTGCCAGCAGTCCACAGGGCCCCCAGCATTTT. The chain recombines TRBV27 with TRBJ1-5; maybe TRBD1 (6 bases). The CDR3 consists of 11 residues. V dropped 5 bases and J dropped 10 bases, with 9 bases sitting between them. Germline V CDR1 and CDR2: MNHEY, SMNVEV (reference sequence).

The chain combines TRBV5-4 with TRBJ1-2; D gene ambiguous. CDR1 SGHNT and CDR2 YYREEE come from the germline V gene (reference sequence). The V gene lost 4 bases and the J gene lost 8 bases, with 18 bases spanning the gap. This CDR3 spans 14 amino acids. This CDR3 is CASSRDKTREGYTF. The CDR3 coding sequence is TGTGCCAGCAGCCGTGACAAGACCCGGGAGGGCTACACCTTC. The full variable domain, in which reference TRBV5-4 and TRBJ1-2 provide the parts outside the CDR3, is ETGVTQSPTHLIKTRGQQVTLRCSSQSGHNTVSWYQQALGQGPQFIFQYYREEENGRGNFPPRFSGLQFPNYSSELNVNALELDDSALYLCASSRDKTREGYTFGSGTRLTVV.

The J gene is TRBJ2-5, the V gene TRBV12-2; TRBD2 is taken as the D call from the table, unchecked against the DNA. TRBV12-2 is listed as a pseudogene. The CDR3 extends over 16 amino acids. Here the CDR3 DNA reads TGTGCAAGTCGCTTACCGGGACTAGCGGGAGTTAAGACCCAGTACTTC. This codes for CASRLPGLAGVKTQYF.

The chain employs TRBV15 and TRBJ1-1; 11 bases are shared with TRBD1. Germline lookup yields CDR1 LNHNV and CDR2 YYDKDF (reference sequence). The CDR3 loop spans 14 amino acids. Trimming cost V 5 bases and J 1 base; bases outside gene matches: 0. The CDR3 here is CATSGQGANTEAFF. For the CDR3, the DNA is TGTGCCACCAGCGGACAGGGGGCGAACACTGAAGCTTTCTTT.

This clone has a handful of counts. The chain combines TRBV27 with TRBJ2-2; 7 positions agree with TRBD2. The CDR3 contains 17 residues. Unmatched junction bases numbered 11, after V lost 2 bases and J lost 5 bases. The germline gives CDR1 MNHEY, CDR2 SMNVEV (reference sequence). The DNA for the CDR3 is TGTGCCAGCAGTTTAGGTAGGGCGGGAGTACGGACCGGGGAGCTGTTTTTT. Translating it yields CASSLGRAGVRTGELFF.

The rearrangement joins TRBV27 to TRBJ2-1; D is unclear. With 4 bases removed from V and 8 bases from J, the gap between germline ends came to 12 bases. The CDR3 extends over 13 amino acids. CDR1 and CDR2 from the germline V gene are MNHEY and SMNVEV (reference sequence). CDR3 bases: TGTGCCAGCAGTTCTAGTATGATGGATGAGCAGTTCTTC. Protein product: CASSSSMMDEQFF.

The chain combines TRBV4-2 with TRBJ2-5; no clear D. The last part of the DNA fits TRBJ2-7 better; the J call may be wrong. From germline, CDR1 is LGHNA and CDR2 YNFKEQ. The CDR3 loop spans 14 amino acids. The CDR3 region is CASSQDGRSYEQYF. The CDR3 DNA sequence: TGTGCCAGCAGCCAAGACGGCAGGTCCTACGAGCAGTACTTC.

The V and J genes are TRBV27 and TRBJ2-5, with 7 bases lining up with TRBD2. The J call is in doubt because the DNA end fits TRBJ2-7 better. The length of the CDR3 is 13 residues. Germline loops: CDR1 MNHEY, CDR2 SMNVEV (reference sequence). CDR3 amino acids: CASSLRGDYEQYF. The CDR3 DNA sequence: TGTGCCAGCAGTTTACGGGGGGATTACGAGCAGTACTTC.

This chain joins TRBV7-9 and TRBJ2-7; maybe TRBD2 (6 bases). The CDR3 consists of 15 residues. Trimming took off 4 bases at V and 0 bases at J, with 13 bases between the two ends. Germline loops: CDR1 SEHNR, CDR2 FQNEAQ (reference sequence). CDR3 region: CASSWEDTYSYEQYF. The DNA for the CDR3 is TGTGCCAGCAGCTGGGAGGACACTTACTCCTACGAGCAGTACTTC.

The chain carries TRBV7-6 and TRBJ2-7; 11 bases fit TRBD1. The CDR3 sequence is 14 residues long. The ends lost 3 bases at V and 9 bases at J; junction bases unmatched: 7. Germline CDR1 is SGHVS and CDR2 is FNYEAQ. The CDR3 DNA reads as TGTGCCAGCAGCTTGGGGGACAGGGGGAGAAGGCAGTACTTC. Translation gives CASSLGDRGRRQYF.

The genes are TRBV5-1 and TRBJ2-1; D not certain. V was trimmed by 0 bases and J by 9 bases, leaving 16 bases between them. This CDR3 comprises 15 residues. Germline V CDR1 and CDR2: SGHRS, YFSETQ. CDR3 in amino acids: CASSLGHLVPSEQFF. Here the CDR3 DNA reads TGCGCCAGCAGCTTGGGCCACCTAGTCCCCAGTGAGCAGTTCTTC.

The chain uses TRBV6-1 and TRBJ1-5; D not resolved. CDR3 length: 15 amino acids. Germline CDR1 and CDR2: MNHNS and SASEGT. Between the trimmed V and J ends, which lost 8 bases and 3 bases, there was a span of 17 bases. The DNA of the CDR3 is TGTGCCAGCCGGAAAGAGGCACATTACAATCAGCCCCAGCATTTT. Protein sequence: CASRKEAHYNQPQHF.

The J gene is TRBJ2-6, the V gene TRBV25-1; 8 nucleotides agree with TRBD1. Germline V lookup: CDR1 MGHDK, CDR2 SYGVNS. Trimming removed 5 bases from V and 1 base from J; junction bases left unmatched: 7. The CDR3 contains 17 residues. The CDR3 sequence is CASSPTGVGSGANVLTF. The CDR3 DNA sequence: TGTGCCAGCAGTCCGACAGGGGTGGGATCTGGGGCCAACGTCCTGACTTTC.

This sequence joins TRBV29-1 and TRBJ1-5, with TRBD1 identical over 7 bases. The germline gives CDR1 SQVTM, CDR2 ANQGSEA. The CDR3 totals 13 residues. Trimming at V came to 4 bases and at J to 0 bases, leaving 0 bases not matched to a gene. The CDR3 protein is CSVGQGSNQPQHF. In nucleotides, the CDR3 is TGCAGCGTTGGACAGGGTAGCAATCAGCCCCAGCATTTT. Full variable domain (rest looked up from reference TRBV29-1 and TRBJ1-5): SAVISQKPSRDICQRGTSLTIQCQVDSQVTMMFWYRQQPGQSLTLIATANQGSEATYESGFVIDKFPISRPNLTFSTLTVSNMSPEDSSIYLCSVGQGSNQPQHFGDGTRLSIL.

The V and J genes are TRBV2 and TRBJ1-5, with D uncertain. In germline, CDR1 is SNHLY, CDR2 FYNNEI. The length of the CDR3 is 11 residues. The V end was cut by 3 bases, the J end by 8 bases, with 5 bases between. The CDR3 protein is CASSDGEPQHF. CDR3 nucleotide sequence: TGTGCCAGCAGTGACGGTGAGCCCCAGCATTTT.

The chain uses TRBV4-2 and TRBJ2-1; 10 nucleotides agree with TRBD2. Germline CDR1 is LGHNA and CDR2 is YNFKEQ. V shed 3 bases and J 12 bases; nucleotides not matched to a gene: 11. The CDR3 extends over 15 amino acids. The CDR3 sequence: CASSQPGLAPFLQFF. The DNA for the CDR3 is TGTGCCAGCAGCCAGCCGGGACTAGCGCCCTTTTTGCAGTTCTTC.

The CDR3 is CASSYPRTSGRAKRYEQYF. The CDR3 DNA follows: TGTGCCAGCAGTTACCCCCGGACTAGCGGGAGGGCTAAGCGCTACGAGCAGTACTTC. The chain is built from TRBV28 and TRBJ2-7; 15 bases are a match to TRBD2. CDR1 and CDR2 from the germline V gene are MDHEN and SYDVKM. Trimming removed 4 bases from V and 3 bases from J; junction bases left unmatched: 13. This CDR3 has 19 amino acids. The full variable domain, its missing parts supplied by reference TRBV28 and TRBJ2-7, is DVKVTQSSRYLVKRTGEKVFLECVQDMDHENMFWYRQDPGLGLRLIYFSYDVKMKEKGDIPEGYSVSREKKERFSLILESASTNQTSMYLCASSYPRTSGRAKRYEQYFGPGTRLTVT.

This clone came up once. The V gene is TRBV5-6, the J gene TRBJ2-5, with a tentative D call TRBD2 (5 bases). The closer fit of TRBJ2-7 to the DNA end suggests the J call may be wrong. Germline V CDR1 and CDR2: SGHDT, YYEEEE. This CDR3 is 16 amino acids long. This CDR3 reads CASSFRAFGGSYEQYF. The CDR3, as DNA: TGTGCCAGCAGCTTTCGGGCCTTCGGAGGCTCCTACGAGCAGTACTTC.

Only one count was recorded for this clone. The genes are TRBV30 and TRBJ2-1; 11 bases agree with TRBD2. After removal of 4 bases from V and 3 bases from J, the junction contained 5 bases not matched to a gene. The CDR3 is made up of 15 amino acids. Germline V gene sequence: CDR1 GTSNPN, CDR2 SVGIG (reference sequence). In nucleotides, the CDR3 is TGTGCCTGGAACGTGACTAGCGGGGACTACAATGAGCAGTTCTTC. Protein sequence: CAWNVTSGDYNEQFF.

The chain has TRBV28 and TRBJ1-5; 8 nucleotides line up with TRBD1. The J segment lost 5 bases and the V segment lost 0 bases, leaving 27 bases of the junction unmatched. The CDR3 sequence is 23 residues long. Germline V gives CDR1 MDHEN, CDR2 SYDVKM. The CDR3: CASSLCPTYVSDRVGGHDQPQHF. CDR3 DNA: TGTGCCAGCAGTTTATGCCCCACGTATGTCTCGGACAGGGTAGGGGGGCACGATCAGCCCCAGCATTTT.

The chain has TRBV11-3 and TRBJ1-1; no definite D call. This CDR3 is built from 13 residues. The V gene's germline CDR1 is SGHNT and CDR2 YENEEA. Deletions cut 1 base from V and 1 base from J, with 4 bases between. CDR3 bases: TGTGCCAGCAGCTTAGGGGCGAACACTGAAGCTTTCTTT. Translating gives CASSLGANTEAFF. Using reference TRBV11-3 and TRBJ1-1 for the parts outside the CDR3, the full variable domain is EAGVVQSPRYKIIEKKQPVAFWCNPISGHNTLYWYLQNLGQGPELLIRYENEEAVDDSQLPKDRFSAERLKGVDSTLKIQPAELGDSAVYLCASSLGANTEAFFGQGTRLTVV.

The CDR3 region is CASSFREGRGDNEQFF. The CDR3 coding sequence is TGCGCCAGCAGCTTCCGGGAGGGAAGGGGGGATAATGAGCAGTTCTTC. This chain uses TRBV5-1 with TRBJ2-1; TRBD2 aligns across 8 bases. This CDR3 is built from 16 residues. V was pared by 2 bases and J by 7 bases, with 11 bases of the junction left unmatched. Per germline, CDR1 SGHRS and CDR2 YFSETQ.

This chain links TRBV4-1 with TRBJ2-1; D is possibly TRBD2 (6 bases). Germline V gene data show CDR1 as MGHRA and CDR2 as YSYEKL. This CDR3 has 17 residues. V was pared by 0 bases and J by 3 bases, with 15 bases between. The CDR3 nucleotides are TGCGCCAGCAGCCAAGAAGAAGAACTAGCTCGCTACAATGAGCAGTTCTTC. Its translation: CASSQEEELARYNEQFF.

This clone was recorded only once. The chain recombines TRBV9 with TRBJ2-7; D remains unclear. Germline V gene lookup returns CDR1 SGDLS and CDR2 YYNGEE. This CDR3 spans 15 amino acids. The V end was cut by 9 bases, the J end by 3 bases, with 22 bases between. CDR3: CATNPLGECGYEQYF. The DNA for the CDR3 is TGTGCCACCAACCCCCTAGGCGAGTGCGGCTACGAGCAGTACTTC. Complete variable domain (other parts from reference TRBV9 and TRBJ2-7): DSGVTQTPKHLITATGQRVTLRCSPRSGDLSVYWYQQSLDQGLQFLIQYYNGEERAKGNILERFSAQQFPDLHSELNLSSLELGDSALYFCATNPLGECGYEQYFGPGTRLTVT.